The 21 T cell receptor beta chains listed next were all sequenced from one sample in a study of blood T cell repertoires in COVID-19. The data were produced by immunoSEQ multiplex PCR, yet TCRdb's version contains in-frame clones alone and is incomplete. The data show about 120,000 clones, with more than 75% seen just once and 3% to 4% held by the top ten. Sequencing used peripheral blood. These receptors came from a man in his 60s with acute or convalescent COVID-19.

This clone showed up just once. The chain links TRBV5-1 to TRBJ1-2; D not certain. The CDR3 has 12 residues. Germline CDR1 is SGHRS and CDR2 is YFSETQ. V was cut by 4 bases and J by 8 bases, with 12 bases left in between. CDR3 sequence (DNA): TGCGCCAGCAGCCCGGCGGCGGGGGGCTACACCTTC. Protein sequence: CASSPAAGGYTF.

The V gene is TRBV3-1 (or the pseudogene TRBV3-2), the J gene TRBJ2-1; 7 nucleotides line up with TRBD2. The V segment lost 4 bases and the J segment 3 bases; nucleotides outside the gene matches: 15. From germline, CDR1 is LGHDT and CDR2 YNNKEL (reference sequence). The CDR3 has 18 amino acids. The CDR3 here is CASSLRRSLADNYNEQFF. CDR3 nucleotide sequence: TGTGCCAGCAGCCTAAGGAGGTCGCTAGCGGACAACTACAATGAGCAGTTCTTC.

V is TRBV15 and J is TRBJ2-1; weak D call: TRBD1 (6 bases). CDR1 and CDR2 (germline): LNHNV, YYDKDF (reference sequence). The CDR3 length is 12 residues. V shed 5 bases and J shed 7 bases, with 9 bases lying between them. CDR3 sequence reads: CATSRDRNEQFF. In DNA form, the CDR3 reads TGTGCCACCAGCCGTGACAGGAATGAGCAGTTCTTC. The variable domain in full, completed from reference TRBV15 and TRBJ2-1, reads DAMVIQNPRYQVTQFGKPVTLSCSQTLNHNVMYWYQQKSSQAPKLLFHYYDKDFNNEADTPDNFQSRRPNTSFCFLDIRSPGLGDTAMYLCATSRDRNEQFFGPGTRLTVL.

This sequence joins TRBV6-5 and TRBJ1-3; possible D gene TRBD1, 5 bases. CDR1 is MNHEY and CDR2 is SVGAGI in the germline V gene. V was shortened by 0 bases and J by 3 bases, with 12 bases between the two germline ends. The length of the CDR3 is 16 residues. The CDR3 sequence: CASSYSSGGSGNTIYF. CDR3 sequence (DNA): TGTGCCAGCAGTTACTCGAGCGGGGGAAGTGGAAACACCATATATTTT.

CDR3 in DNA: TGTGCCAGCTCCCCGGGGGGCGAGCAGTACTTC. This sequence encodes CASSPGGEQYF. The rearrangement uses TRBV27 and TRBJ2-7, with 7 bases fitting TRBD2. Germline V lookup: CDR1 MNHEY, CDR2 SMNVEV (reference sequence). The CDR3 sequence is 11 residues long. With 8 bases clipped from V and 6 bases from J, the junction kept 4 bases outside the gene matches.

The chain recombines TRBV14 with TRBJ2-4; D might be TRBD2 (6 bases). The V end lost 1 base, the J end lost 10 bases, and 11 bases lay between the germline ends. The CDR3 is made up of 13 amino acids. Germline V gives CDR1 SGHDN, CDR2 FVKESK. CDR3 sequence reads: CASSQAGSRIQYF. CDR3 DNA: TGTGCCAGCAGCCAAGCCGGGAGCAGAATTCAGTACTTC.

The J gene is TRBJ1-2, the V gene TRBV18; TRBD1 agrees at 9 bases. The CDR3 extends over 16 amino acids. The V and J ends lost 0 bases and 6 bases, in that order; junction bases with no gene match: 8. CDR1 is KGHSH and CDR2 is LQKENI in the germline V gene. CDR3 DNA sequence: TGTGCCAGCTCACCACCCCTCCGGGACAGGGTCGATGGCTACACCTTC. It translates to CASSPPLRDRVDGYTF.

The rearrangement joins TRBV5-6 to TRBJ2-3; D may be TRBD2 (7 bases). Per the germline V gene, CDR1 is SGHDT and CDR2 is YYEEEE. This CDR3 has 15 residues. The germline V and J ends were trimmed by 3 bases and 5 bases, with 16 bases remaining between them. The CDR3 DNA is TGTGCCAGCAGCTCGGGGGGCCCGACGGGAGATACGCAGTATTTT. Protein: CASSSGGPTGDTQYF.

The gene calls are TRBV10-3 and TRBJ2-3, with D perhaps TRBD1 (5 bases). CDR3 size: 14 residues. CDR1 is ENHRY, CDR2 SYGVKD, per germline. Trimming cost V 2 bases and J 6 bases, with 12 bases left between them. This CDR3 is CAISEGASGDTQYF. The CDR3, as DNA: TGTGCCATCAGTGAGGGGGCATCAGGGGATACGCAGTATTTT.

This chain links TRBV6-6 with TRBJ1-2; D perhaps matches TRBD1 (5 bases). The V end was cut by 8 bases, the J end by 6 bases, with 19 bases between. This CDR3 spans 14 amino acids. Germline assignment: CDR1 MNHNY and CDR2 SVGAGI (reference sequence). The CDR3 nucleotides are TGTGCCAGCTCTCGGGGGGGAAATGTGGATGGCTACACCTTC. It yields the protein CASSRGGNVDGYTF.

This chain joins TRBV7-6 and TRBJ2-2; 10 bases align to TRBD1. V gave up 10 bases and J gave up 6 bases; unmatched junction bases: 8. The CDR3 is 14 residues long. The germline gives CDR1 SGHVS, CDR2 FNYEAQ. The CDR3 nucleotides are TGTGCCACCGGTCTGGGACAGGGGTCCGGGGAGCTGTTTTTT. Its protein product is CATGLGQGSGELFF. The full variable domain, with the rest looked up from reference TRBV7-6 and TRBJ2-2, is GAGVSQSPRYKVTKRGQDVALRCDPISGHVSLYWYRQALGQGPEFLTYFNYEAQQDKSGLPNDRFSAERPEGSISTLTIQRTEQRDSAMYRCATGLGQGSGELFFGEGSRLTVL.

This clone was found once. The chain is built from TRBV4-2 and TRBJ2-7; a possible D gene is TRBD2 (6 bases). V was trimmed by 0 bases and J by 6 bases, leaving 12 bases between them. Germline-derived CDR1 and CDR2 are LGHNA and YNFKEQ. This CDR3 is built from 14 residues. The CDR3 sequence: CASSQEVAASEQYF. The CDR3 DNA sequence: TGTGCCAGCAGCCAAGAGGTAGCGGCGAGCGAGCAGTACTTC.

The chain uses TRBV21-1 and TRBJ1-1; the table's TRBD1 call for D was not verified on the DNA. TRBV21-1 is classified as a pseudogene. The CDR3 consists of 15 residues. This CDR3 is CASSPRTGMNTEAFF. The CDR3 DNA sequence: TGTGCCAGCAGCCCACGGACAGGGATGAACACTGAAGCTTTCTTT.

This clone came up once. This chain links TRBV25-1 with TRBJ2-7; 10 bases match TRBD1. Germline CDR1 is MGHDK and CDR2 is SYGVNS. Trimming at V came to 5 bases and at J to 2 bases, leaving 6 bases not matched to a gene. The CDR3 is 15 residues long. CDR3 loop: CASSLGTGATYEQYF. CDR3 coding DNA: TGTGCCAGCAGTTTAGGGACAGGGGCGACCTACGAGCAGTACTTC.

V is TRBV18 and J is TRBJ2-2; D is undetermined. The germline CDR1 and CDR2 sequences are KGHSH and LQKENI. Trimming took 3 bases from V and 1 from J, leaving 6 bases between them. The CDR3 consists of 14 residues. The CDR3 spells CASSPAVNTGELFF. The CDR3 DNA is TGTGCCAGCTCACCTGCGGTGAACACCGGGGAGCTGTTTTTT.

The chain links TRBV9 to TRBJ1-5; no firm D call. CDR3 length: 15 amino acids. Germline-derived CDR1 and CDR2 are SGDLS and YYNGEE. The V end was cut by 0 bases, the J end by 6 bases, with 13 bases between. CDR3 protein: CASSVGEGLSQPQHF. CDR3 DNA sequence: TGTGCCAGCAGCGTAGGGGAGGGCCTCTCTCAGCCCCAGCATTTT.

The chain couples TRBV10-3 to TRBJ2-1, with 8 bases identical to TRBD2. The CDR3 is made up of 17 amino acids. Trimming took 8 bases from V and 0 from J; bases not matched to a gene: 12. From germline, CDR1 is ENHRY and CDR2 SYGVKD. The CDR3: CAILGVSGNSSYNEQFF. The CDR3 nucleotides are TGTGCCATCCTGGGGGTTAGCGGGAACAGCTCCTACAATGAGCAGTTCTTC.

The chain recombines TRBV27 with TRBJ2-2; 7 bases match TRBD2. Germline lookup yields CDR1 MNHEY and CDR2 SMNVEV (reference sequence). The CDR3 covers 16 residues. The trim removed 0 bases at V and 4 bases at J, leaving 5 bases unmatched. The DNA for the CDR3 is TGTGCCAGCAGTTTATCGTCGGGGGGAGCCACCGGGGAGCTGTTTTTT. Translation: CASSLSSGGATGELFF.

CDR3: CASSLPGGYTEAFF. Written as DNA, the CDR3 is TGTGCCAGCAGCTTACCCGGGGGGTACACTGAAGCTTTCTTT. The chain has TRBV7-9 and TRBJ1-1, with D maybe TRBD1 (5 bases). With 2 bases removed from V and 3 bases from J, the gap between germline ends came to 10 bases. The CDR3 covers 14 residues. From germline, CDR1 is SEHNR and CDR2 FQNEAQ (reference sequence).

Here the CDR3 DNA reads TGCGCCAGCAGCGAACTAGCGGGAATCACAGATACGCAGTATTTT. Encoded protein: CASSELAGITDTQYF. The V and J genes are TRBV5-1 and TRBJ2-3; 10 bases are a match to TRBD2. With V trimmed by 4 bases and J by 2 bases, 4 bases remained unmatched. Germline loops: CDR1 SGHRS, CDR2 YFSETQ. The CDR3 totals 15 residues.

The CDR3 sequence is CASSQEEAGVNTGELFF. The DNA of the CDR3 is TGTGCCAGCAGCCAAGAGGAAGCGGGAGTAAACACCGGGGAGCTGTTTTTT. J is TRBJ2-2 and V is TRBV14; 8 bases are shared with TRBD2. The length of the CDR3 is 17 residues. Germline lookup yields CDR1 SGHDN and CDR2 FVKESK. The V gene end was trimmed by 0 bases and the J gene end by 2 bases; junction bases not matched to a gene: 5.